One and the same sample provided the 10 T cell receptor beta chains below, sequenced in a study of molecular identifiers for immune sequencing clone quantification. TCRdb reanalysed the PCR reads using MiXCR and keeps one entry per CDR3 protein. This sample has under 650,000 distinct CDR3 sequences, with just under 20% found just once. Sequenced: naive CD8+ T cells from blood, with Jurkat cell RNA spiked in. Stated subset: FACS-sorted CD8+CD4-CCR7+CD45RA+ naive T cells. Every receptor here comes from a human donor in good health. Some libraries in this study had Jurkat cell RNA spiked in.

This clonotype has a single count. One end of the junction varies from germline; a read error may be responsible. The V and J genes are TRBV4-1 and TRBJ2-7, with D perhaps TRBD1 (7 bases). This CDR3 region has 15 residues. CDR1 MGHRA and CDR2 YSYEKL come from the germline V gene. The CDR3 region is CARSQVEGAVYEQYF. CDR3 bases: TGCGCCCGCAGCCAAGTGGAGGGGGCGGTCTACGAGCAGTACTTC.

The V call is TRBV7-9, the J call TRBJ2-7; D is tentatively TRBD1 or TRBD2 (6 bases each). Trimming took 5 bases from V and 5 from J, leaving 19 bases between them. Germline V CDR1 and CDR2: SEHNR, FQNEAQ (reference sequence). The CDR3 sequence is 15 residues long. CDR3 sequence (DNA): TGTGCCAGCAGCCCCGCGGAGGGGGTAACGGACGAGCAGTACTTC. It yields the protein CASSPAEGVTDEQYF.

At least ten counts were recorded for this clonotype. The CDR3 is CASSSAGGQPQHF. For the CDR3, the DNA is TGTGCCAGCAGCTCTGCAGGAGGTCAGCCCCAGCATTTT. The chain uses TRBV7-2 and TRBJ1-5; D call uncertain. The V gene lost 4 bases and the J gene lost 6 bases, with 10 bases spanning the gap. This CDR3 region has 13 residues. From germline, CDR1 is SGHTA and CDR2 FQGNSA. The variable domain in full, completed from reference TRBV7-2 and TRBJ1-5, reads GAGVSQSPSNKVTEKGKDVELRCDPISGHTALYWYRQSLGQGLEFLIYFQGNSAPDKSGLPSDRFSAERTGGSVSTLTIQRTQQEDSAVYLCASSSAGGQPQHFGDGTRLSIL.

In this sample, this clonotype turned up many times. Here the CDR3 DNA reads TGCGCCAGCAGCCAAGAATCCGGAAGCGCAGCCTACGAGCAGTACTTC. This encodes CASSQESGSAAYEQYF. The chain links TRBV4-1 to TRBJ2-7; D remains ambiguous. Trimming removed 0 bases at V and 2 bases at J, with 14 bases between. This CDR3 region has 16 residues. Germline V gene sequence: CDR1 MGHRA, CDR2 YSYEKL.

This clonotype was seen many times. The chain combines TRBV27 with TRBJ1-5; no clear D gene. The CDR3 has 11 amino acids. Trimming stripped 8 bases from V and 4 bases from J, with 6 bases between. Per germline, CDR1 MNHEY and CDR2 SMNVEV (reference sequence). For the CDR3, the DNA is TGTGCCAGCGGCCGAAATCAGCCCCAGCATTTT. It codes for CASGRNQPQHF.

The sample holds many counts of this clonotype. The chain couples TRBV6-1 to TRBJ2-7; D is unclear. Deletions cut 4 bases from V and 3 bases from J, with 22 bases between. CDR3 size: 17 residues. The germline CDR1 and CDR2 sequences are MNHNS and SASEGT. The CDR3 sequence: CASSVPLVGAAFYEQYF. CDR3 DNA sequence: TGTGCCAGCAGTGTTCCCCTAGTGGGCGCCGCATTCTACGAGCAGTACTTC.

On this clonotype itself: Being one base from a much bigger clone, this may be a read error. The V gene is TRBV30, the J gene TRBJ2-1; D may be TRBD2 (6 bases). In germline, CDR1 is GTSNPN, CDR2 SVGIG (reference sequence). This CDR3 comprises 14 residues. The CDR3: CAWSRGISHNERFF. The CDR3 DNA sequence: TGTGCCTGGAGTCGCGGGATTAGTCACAATGAGCGGTTCTTC.

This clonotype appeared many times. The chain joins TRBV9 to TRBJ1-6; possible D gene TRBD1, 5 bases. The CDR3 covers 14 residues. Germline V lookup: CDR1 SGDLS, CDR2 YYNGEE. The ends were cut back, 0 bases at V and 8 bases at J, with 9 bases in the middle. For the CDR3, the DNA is TGTGCCAGCAGCGTAGATCAGGGTGATTCACCCCTCCACTTT. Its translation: CASSVDQGDSPLHF. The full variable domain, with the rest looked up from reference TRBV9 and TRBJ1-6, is DSGVTQTPKHLITATGQRVTLRCSPRSGDLSVYWYQQSLDQGLQFLIQYYNGEERAKGNILERFSAQQFPDLHSELNLSSLELGDSALYFCASSVDQGDSPLHFGNGTRLTVT.

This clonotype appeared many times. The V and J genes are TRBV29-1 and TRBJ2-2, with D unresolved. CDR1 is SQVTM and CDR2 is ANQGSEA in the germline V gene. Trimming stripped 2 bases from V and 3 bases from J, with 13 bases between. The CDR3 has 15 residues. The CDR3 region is CSVELAASYTGELFF. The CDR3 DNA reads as TGCAGCGTTGAACTTGCAGCTAGTTACACCGGGGAGCTGTTTTTT.

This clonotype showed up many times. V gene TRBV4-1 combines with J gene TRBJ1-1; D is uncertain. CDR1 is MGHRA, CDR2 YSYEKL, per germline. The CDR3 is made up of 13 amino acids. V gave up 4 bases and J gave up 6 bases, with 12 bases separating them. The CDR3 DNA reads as TGCGCCAGCAGCCTCCGGCCCGGGGCTGAAGCTTTCTTT. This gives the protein CASSLRPGAEAFF.